The present entry profiles one T cell receptor beta chain with its context. Its antigen is as yet unknown. Between about 2014 and 2018, patients underwent resection in Japan or China. Each case's diagnosis was confirmed by two pathologists on H&E. V was trimmed by 5 bases and J by 6 bases, leaving 15 bases between them. Germline CDR1 reads SGHRS; CDR2 reads YFSETQ. The CDR3 has 14 amino acids. The method was immunoSEQ multiplex PCR; TCRdb's version includes in-frame clones alone and lacks a portion of them. The sample holds thousands of clones, 70% to 80% seen once. This entry belongs to a study of immune evolution from preneoplasia to lung adenocarcinoma. The wider study: HLA loss of heterozygosity: about 7% AIS, roughly 15% MIA, around 35% ADC, none AAH.

Study-wide points: KRAS-mutant nodules had the highest T cell clonality.

Sample: FFPE minimally invasive lung adenocarcinoma tissue. The TCR was taken from a person in their 70s with lung adenocarcinoma. The chain uses TRBV5-1 and TRBJ2-1; perhaps D is TRBD1 or TRBD2 (5 bases each). CDR3 residues: CASSKRGGLNEQFF. The CDR3 DNA is TGCGCCAGCAGTAAGAGGGGCGGACTCAATGAGCAGTTCTTC.